This is a list of T cell receptor beta chains from one sample in a study of T cells in Graves' hyperthyroidism and ophthalmopathy. One entry per CDR3 protein, called by TCRdb with MiXCR from the multiplex PCR reads. The sample records 450,000 to 650,000 distinct CDR3 sequences, 14% being singletons. Sequenced material: blood. The receptors were gathered from a woman aged 18-35 years with Graves' ophthalmopathy. CDR3s include the opening cysteine and the closing phenylalanine or tryptophan. A D gene is named only where the DNA matches it firmly. Where a row states a size, it is once, few, many or the class of an expanded clone; other rows omit it.

size	V	J	D	DNA	CDR3
many	TRBV2	TRBJ2-5	TRBD2	TGTGCCAGCTGGCGTCGCGGGGGCCAGTCCGGGACTAGCGGGAGAGAGACCCAGTACTTC	CASWRRGGQSGTSGRETQYF
many	TRBV9	TRBJ1-1	NA	TGTGCCAGCAGCGTAGCTTCGGGGGGCGTGAACACTGAAGCTTTCTTT	CASSVASGGVNTEAFF
many	TRBV12-3/TRBV12-4	TRBJ2-1	TRBD2	TGTGCCAGCCCCCTAGCGGGAGTTGAGCAGTTCTTC	CASPLAGVEQFF
NA	TRBV7-3	TRBJ2-3	NA	TGTGCCAGCAGCTTATTCGTGGGGGGCTCCACAGATACGCAGTATTTT	CASSLFVGGSTDTQYF
NA	TRBV6-1	TRBJ2-7	NA	TGTGCCAGCAGCCAAATTGGTATCACCTACGAGCAGTACTTC	CASSQIGITYEQYF
NA	TRBV18	TRBJ2-7	NA	TGTGCCAGCTCGGGGTCAATTTCCTACGAGCAGTACTTC	CASSGSISYEQYF
few	TRBV29-1	TRBJ1-1	NA	TGCAGCGTTGTGGGGCGGGATGGGGTAAACACTGAAGCTTTCTTT	CSVVGRDGVNTEAFF
many	TRBV5-8	TRBJ1-5	TRBD1	TGTGCCAGCAGCTTGGGGACAGGGGTCAATCAGCCCCAGCATTTT	CASSLGTGVNQPQHF
many	TRBV7-2	TRBJ2-7	NA	TGTGCCAGCAGCCCCTGGCTCTCCTGGGAGGCCTACGAGCAGTACTTC	CASSPWLSWEAYEQYF
many	TRBV12-3/TRBV12-4	TRBJ1-5	NA	TGTGCCAGCAGTTTGCATCGGGCCAGGGGCTACAATCAGCCCCAGCATTTT	CASSLHRARGYNQPQHF
many	TRBV7-2	TRBJ2-3	TRBD1	TGTGCCAGCAGCTCCCCCCTCAGGGGGCGACGTCGTCCAAACACAGATACGCAGTATTTT	CASSSPLRGRRRPNTDTQYF